What follows are 21 T cell receptor beta chains derived from one specimen sequenced in a study of OX40 agonist ivuxolimab in advanced cancers. The assay was immunoSEQ multiplex PCR, and TCRdb's table has in-frame clones only and misses some. There are 65,000 to 90,000 clones in the sample; approximately 85% occur only once, and roughly 0.61% lies in the top ten. The sequenced sample was CD4+ or CD8+ T cells sorted from blood, obtained in a trial of the OX40 agonist ivuxolimab. The receptor set was obtained from an adult with an advanced solid tumor such as melanoma, head and neck, liver or kidney cancer.

The chain recombines TRBV6-6 with TRBJ1-4; no clear D. Trimming left V 6 bases short and J 3 bases short, with 8 bases between. CDR1 and CDR2 from the germline V gene are MNHNY and SVGAGI (reference sequence). This CDR3 region has 13 residues. The CDR3 DNA is TGTGCCAGCAGCCCCGGGGCTAATGAAAAACTGTTTTTT. This sequence encodes CASSPGANEKLFF.

The chain uses TRBV6-5 and TRBJ1-1, with a possible D match to TRBD1 (6 bases). Germline V gene sequence: CDR1 MNHEY, CDR2 SVGAGI. Between the trimmed V and J ends, which lost 6 bases and 4 bases, there was a span of 15 bases. The CDR3 runs to 14 residues. The CDR3 reads CASRHRDIRTEAFF. As DNA, the CDR3 is TGTGCCAGCAGGCACCGGGACATTCGCACTGAAGCTTTCTTT.

The gene calls are TRBV30 and TRBJ2-7; TRBD1 matches 12 bases. CDR1 is GTSNPN, CDR2 SVGIG, per germline (reference sequence). There are 16 residues in the CDR3. Germline trimming cut 0 bases from V and 5 bases from J; bases unmatched to any gene: 8. The DNA of the CDR3 is TGTGCCTGGAGTGTAGGGACAGGGGGCATTTTGGACGAGCAGTACTTC. Its translation: CAWSVGTGGILDEQYF.

This sequence joins TRBV7-2 and TRBJ1-4; D possibly corresponds to TRBD1 (5 bases). V lost 2 bases, J lost 1 base, and 17 bases lay in between. In germline, CDR1 is SGHTA, CDR2 FQGNSA. This CDR3 contains 18 residues. Written as DNA, the CDR3 is TGTGCCAGCAGCTTAAGTCCCGGGACGTTTAGAACTAATGAAAAACTGTTTTTT. Translated, it gives CASSLSPGTFRTNEKLFF.

The chain uses TRBV13 and TRBJ2-3, with D maybe TRBD2 (6 bases). This CDR3 is 15 amino acids long. Deletions cut 5 bases from V and 4 bases from J, with 16 bases between. Germline values: CDR1 PRHDT, CDR2 FYEKMQ (reference sequence). The CDR3 loop is CASSPSRDFADTQYF. For the CDR3, the DNA is TGTGCCAGCAGCCCGAGCCGGGACTTCGCAGATACGCAGTATTTT.

The rearrangement joins TRBV6-1 to TRBJ2-3; D uncertain. Trimming removed 3 bases from V and 6 bases from J, with 13 bases in between. Germline V gene data show CDR1 as MNHNS and CDR2 as SASEGT. The length of the CDR3 is 14 residues. CDR3 bases: TGTGCCAGCAGTGACACTCGTGGGTGGGATACGCAGTATTTT. Residues: CASSDTRGWDTQYF.

This chain uses TRBV19 with TRBJ2-7; 8 positions agree with TRBD1. Germline V gene data show CDR1 as LNHDA and CDR2 as SQIVND (reference sequence). This CDR3 has 13 residues. V shed 9 bases and J 7 bases; nucleotides not matched to a gene: 11. Written as DNA, the CDR3 is TGTGCCAGCAAGGGGACAGGTGTCAAAGAGCAGTACTTC. Residues: CASKGTGVKEQYF.

The chain has TRBV7-2 and TRBJ2-7; no definite D call. The CDR3 length is 13 residues. V shed 3 bases and J shed 4 bases, with 10 bases lying between them. The germline V gene encodes CDR1 SGHTA and CDR2 FQGNSA. The CDR3 coding sequence is TGTGCCAGCAGCTTCGCCCTGGAGTACGAGCAGTACTTC. As protein: CASSFALEYEQYF. Variable domain in full (rest from reference TRBV7-2 and TRBJ2-7): GAGVSQSPSNKVTEKGKDVELRCDPISGHTALYWYRQSLGQGLEFLIYFQGNSAPDKSGLPSDRFSAERTGGSVSTLTIQRTQQEDSAVYLCASSFALEYEQYFGPGTRLTVT.

The rearrangement links TRBV7-9 to TRBJ1-1; 7 bases fit TRBD1. This CDR3 spans 14 amino acids. V shed 4 bases and J 4 bases; nucleotides not matched to a gene: 6. CDR1 and CDR2 from the germline V gene are SEHNR and FQNEAQ (reference sequence). The CDR3 DNA is TGTGCCAGCAGCTCAAAGGGGGCGGCCACTGAAGCTTTCTTT. The encoded protein is CASSSKGAATEAFF.

This chain links TRBV5-4 with TRBJ2-1; 10 positions agree with TRBD2. V shed 2 bases and J 5 bases; nucleotides not matched to a gene: 13. The CDR3 spans 18 residues. Per the germline V gene, CDR1 is SGHNT and CDR2 is YYREEE (reference sequence). The CDR3: CASSFNLAGAMAHNEQFF. The CDR3 nucleotides are TGTGCCAGCAGCTTTAACCTAGCGGGGGCCATGGCCCACAATGAGCAGTTCTTC. The full variable domain, rest sourced from reference TRBV5-4 and TRBJ2-1, is ETGVTQSPTHLIKTRGQQVTLRCSSQSGHNTVSWYQQALGQGPQFIFQYYREEENGRGNFPPRFSGLQFPNYSSELNVNALELDDSALYLCASSFNLAGAMAHNEQFFGPGTRLTVL.

The chain recombines TRBV19 with TRBJ2-5; TRBD1 matches at 7 bases. Germline V lookup: CDR1 LNHDA, CDR2 SQIVND (reference sequence). The CDR3 runs to 13 residues. The trim removed 5 bases at V and 5 bases at J, leaving 5 bases unmatched. The CDR3 loop is CASSVQGRETQYF. The CDR3 nucleotides are TGTGCCAGTAGTGTACAGGGGCGCGAGACCCAGTACTTC.

The chain joins TRBV7-8 to TRBJ2-5, with D maybe TRBD1 (6 bases). The CDR3 has 14 amino acids. Trimming shortened V by 3 bases and J by 5 bases, and 13 bases separated the two germline ends. Germline-derived CDR1 and CDR2 are SGHVS and FQNEAQ. CDR3 sequence reads: CASSFGQLRETQYF. The CDR3 DNA reads TGTGCCAGCAGCTTTGGACAGCTACGCGAGACCCAGTACTTC.

The rearrangement joins TRBV11-2 to TRBJ1-2; 7 bases are shared with TRBD1. With 5 bases clipped from V and 8 bases from J, the junction kept 8 bases outside the gene matches. The germline gives CDR1 SGHAT, CDR2 FQNNGV. This CDR3 has 13 residues. CDR3 amino acids: CASSKEGARGYTF. The CDR3 DNA reads TGTGCCAGCAGCAAGGAGGGGGCTCGGGGCTACACCTTC.

V usage is TRBV18 and J usage is TRBJ2-3, with 8 bases fitting TRBD2. The CDR3 is 16 residues long. In germline, CDR1 is KGHSH, CDR2 LQKENI. The J segment lost 1 base and the V segment lost 1 base, leaving 4 bases of the junction unmatched. In DNA, the CDR3 is TGTGCCAGCTCACCACAGAAAGCGGGGGGCACAGATACGCAGTATTTT. As protein: CASSPQKAGGTDTQYF. Filled out from reference TRBV18 and TRBJ2-3, the complete variable domain reads NAGVMQNPRHLVRRRGQEARLRCSPMKGHSHVYWYRQLPEEGLKFMVYLQKENIIDESGMPKERFSAEFPKEGPSILRIQQVVRGDSAAYFCASSPQKAGGTDTQYFGPGTRLTVL.

This CDR3 reads CASSVWGPLRGPYGYTF. The CDR3 DNA is TGTGCCAGCAGTGTGTGGGGGCCGCTGAGGGGACCCTATGGCTACACCTTC. The chain has TRBV6-1 and TRBJ1-2; maybe TRBD1 (6 bases). The germline gives CDR1 MNHNS, CDR2 SASEGT. V was shortened by 4 bases and J by 4 bases, with 22 bases between the two germline ends. The CDR3 extends over 17 amino acids.

This clone has just one count. The rearrangement joins TRBV7-2 to TRBJ1-5; D gene uncertain. The CDR3 has 14 residues. Looked up from germline, CDR1 is SGHTA and CDR2 is FQGNSA. Trimming removed 0 bases at V and 6 bases at J, with 9 bases between. The CDR3 reads CASSLAPRGQPQHF. CDR3 nucleotides: TGTGCCAGCAGCTTAGCCCCGCGCGGTCAGCCCCAGCATTTT.

The rearrangement joins TRBV14 to TRBJ2-3; perhaps TRBD1 as D (5 bases). CDR3 length: 16 amino acids. Germline V gives CDR1 SGHDN, CDR2 FVKESK. V was trimmed by 5 bases and J by 0 bases, leaving 15 bases between them. The CDR3 nucleotides are TGTGCCAGCAGCTCATTAGGGGCCACTAGCACAGATACGCAGTATTTT. Translation: CASSSLGATSTDTQYF.

V and J are TRBV7-2 and TRBJ1-1; tentatively, D is TRBD1 (5 bases). Germline lookup yields CDR1 SGHTA and CDR2 FQGNSA. V lost 8 bases, J lost 1 base, and 11 bases lay in between. There are 13 residues in the CDR3. In DNA form, the CDR3 reads TGTGCCAGCGCCCGGGACGGGAACACTGAAGCTTTCTTT. Its translation is CASARDGNTEAFF.

This sequence joins TRBV11-2 and TRBJ2-2; TRBD2 is a possible D gene (6 bases). Germline V gives CDR1 SGHAT, CDR2 FQNNGV. V gave up 5 bases and J gave up 2 bases, with 9 bases separating them. The CDR3 has 14 amino acids. CDR3 DNA sequence: TGTGCCAGCAGCGGAGGGACCAACACCGGGGAGCTGTTTTTT. It translates to CASSGGTNTGELFF.

The chain carries TRBV29-1 and TRBJ1-3; 8 positions agree with TRBD1. The length of the CDR3 is 15 residues. CDR1 SQVTM and CDR2 ANQGSEA come from the germline V gene. The V segment lost 3 bases and the J segment 4 bases; nucleotides outside the gene matches: 8. The CDR3 nucleotides read TGCAGCGTTGATGTAGGACAGGGTGCGGGAAACACCATATATTTT. It encodes CSVDVGQGAGNTIYF.

This clone was detected a few times. The chain recombines TRBV7-2 with TRBJ2-7; 7 bases fit TRBD1. The J segment lost 6 bases and the V segment lost 5 bases, leaving 16 bases of the junction unmatched. CDR1 is SGHTA and CDR2 is FQGNSA in the germline V gene. This CDR3 is 16 amino acids long. CDR3 residues: CASSGPGRTGRFEQYF. CDR3 DNA: TGTGCCAGCAGCGGCCCGGGGCGGACAGGACGCTTCGAGCAGTACTTC.